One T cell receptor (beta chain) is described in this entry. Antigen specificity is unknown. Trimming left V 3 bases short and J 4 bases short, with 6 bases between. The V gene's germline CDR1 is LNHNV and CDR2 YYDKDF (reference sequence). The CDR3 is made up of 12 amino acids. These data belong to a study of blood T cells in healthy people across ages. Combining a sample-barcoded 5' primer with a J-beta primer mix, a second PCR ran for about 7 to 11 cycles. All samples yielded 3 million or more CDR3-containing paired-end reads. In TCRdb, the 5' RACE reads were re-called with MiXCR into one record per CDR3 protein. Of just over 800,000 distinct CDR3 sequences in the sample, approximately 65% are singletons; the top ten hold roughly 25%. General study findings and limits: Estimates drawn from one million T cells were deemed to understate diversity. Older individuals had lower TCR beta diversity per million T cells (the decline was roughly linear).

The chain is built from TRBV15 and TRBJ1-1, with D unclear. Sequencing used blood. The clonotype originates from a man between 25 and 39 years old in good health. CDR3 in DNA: TGTGCCACCAGCAGGCCGGCCACTGAAGCTTTCTTT. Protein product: CATSRPATEAFF.